These T cell receptor beta chains were read from a single sample in a study of blood T cells in healthy people across ages. A single record per CDR3 protein comes from TCRdb applying MiXCR to the 5' RACE reads. The sample contains 850,000 to 1,000,000 distinct CDR3 sequences, about 48% of which appear only once. Sequencing input: blood. These receptors were taken from a man younger than 40 in good health. The CDR3 runs from the conserved cysteine through the conserved F or W. D genes are given only for firm matches. Clone size is stated in some rows and not others, as once, few, many or a class when expanded.

TRBV9,TRBD1,NA,16,TRBJ1-1,CASSRQTTGARTEAFF,TGTGCCAGCAGCCGACAGACTACAGGGGCCCGCACTGAAGCTTTCTTT
TRBV7-8,NA,NA,13,TRBJ1-1,CASSLAGGIEAFF,TGTGCCAGCAGCTTGGCCGGTGGAATTGAAGCTTTCTTT
TRBV28,TRBD1,NA,14,TRBJ2-1,CASGGQGLFNEQFF,TGTGCCAGCGGAGGACAGGGGCTTTTCAATGAGCAGTTCTTC
TRBV20-1,TRBD1,many,12,TRBJ2-1,CSAPRTGNEQFF,TGCAGTGCGCCCCGGACAGGAAATGAGCAGTTCTTC
TRBV27,NA,NA,14,TRBJ2-1,CASSPSGRNNEQFF,TGTGCCAGCAGTCCGAGTGGCAGAAACAATGAGCAGTTCTTC
TRBV5-1,TRBD1,NA,14,TRBJ1-4,CASSSGGINEKLFF,TGCGCCAGCAGTTCAGGGGGGATTAATGAAAAACTGTTTTTT
TRBV29-1,NA,NA,13,TRBJ1-1,CPIHRGKRTEAFF,TGCCCAATCCATCGGGGAAAAAGAACTGAAGCTTTCTTT
TRBV29-1,TRBD1,NA,13,TRBJ2-7,CSSGQGAGYEQYF,TGCAGCTCGGGACAGGGGGCTGGCTACGAGCAGTACTTC
TRBV9,TRBD1,NA,16,TRBJ2-7,CASSPSRQGSIYEQYF,TGTGCCAGCAGCCCTAGCCGACAGGGGTCCATCTACGAGCAGTACTTC
TRBV6-2/TRBV6-3,NA,few,12,TRBJ2-1,CASSRLVNEQFF,TGTGCCAGCAGCCGACTAGTGAATGAGCAGTTCTTC
TRBV7-8,NA,NA,15,TRBJ1-1,CASSLAPDGYTEAFF,TGTGCCAGCAGCTTAGCTCCGGACGGATACACTGAAGCTTTCTTT
TRBV4-3,NA,NA,18,TRBJ2-2,CASSRGGVGGEVAGELFF,TGCGCCAGCAGCCGTGGAGGGGTCGGGGGCGAGGTAGCGGGGGAGCTGTTTTTT
TRBV27,NA,few,15,TRBJ1-1,CASSLSTVGGTEAFF,TGTGCCAGCAGTTTATCGACGGTGGGAGGTACTGAAGCTTTCTTT
TRBV16,NA,NA,15,TRBJ1-4,CASSQYSATNEKLFF,TGTGCCAGCAGCCAATACAGCGCAACTAATGAAAAACTGTTTTTT
TRBV20-1,NA,NA,14,TRBJ1-2,CSARGEGAGYGYTF,TGCAGTGCGAGAGGCGAAGGGGCAGGATATGGCTACACCTTC
TRBV12-3/TRBV12-4,NA,NA,11,TRBJ2-1,CASNLSGTRFF,TGTGCCAGCAATTTAAGCGGGACACGGTTCTTC
TRBV3-1,NA,NA,15,TRBJ2-1,CASSPSGGGINEQFF,TGTGCCAGCAGCCCCTCAGGGGGAGGGATCAATGAGCAGTTCTTC
TRBV10-3,NA,NA,13,TRBJ1-2,CAISGPSNYGYTF,TGTGCCATCAGTGGACCGTCAAACTATGGCTACACCTTC
TRBV29-1,TRBD1,NA,14,TRBJ2-1,CSGTGTARHNEQFF,TGCAGCGGTACCGGGACAGCAAGACACAATGAGCAGTTCTTC
TRBV11-3,NA,NA,11,TRBJ2-7,CASTSGEEQYF,TGTGCCAGCACGTCAGGTGAAGAGCAGTACTTC
TRBV5-6,NA,NA,15,TRBJ2-2,CASNFGTLNTGELFF,TGTGCCAGCAACTTCGGGACACTTAACACCGGGGAGCTGTTTTTT
TRBV24-1,NA,NA,14,TRBJ2-1,CATSDTDLSYEQFF,TGTGCCACCAGTGACACAGACCTATCCTACGAGCAGTTCTTC
TRBV27,NA,few,14,TRBJ2-1,CASSLGGIGNEQFF,TGTGCCAGCAGTTTGGGGGGCATCGGGAATGAGCAGTTCTTC
TRBV3-1,TRBD1,NA,15,TRBJ1-1,CASTPQFDRDTEAFF,TGTGCCAGCACCCCGCAATTTGACAGGGACACTGAAGCTTTCTTT
TRBV15,NA,NA,14,TRBJ1-4,CATSAGASNEKLFF,TGTGCCACCAGTGCGGGGGCAAGTAATGAAAAACTGTTTTTT
TRBV18,TRBD1,NA,15,TRBJ2-3,CASSTNRGRTDTQYF,TGTGCCAGCTCGACGAACAGGGGGCGCACAGATACGCAGTATTTT
TRBV28,NA,NA,15,TRBJ2-5,CASSMPGRYQETQYF,TGTGCCAGCAGTATGCCGGGACGGTACCAAGAGACCCAGTACTTC